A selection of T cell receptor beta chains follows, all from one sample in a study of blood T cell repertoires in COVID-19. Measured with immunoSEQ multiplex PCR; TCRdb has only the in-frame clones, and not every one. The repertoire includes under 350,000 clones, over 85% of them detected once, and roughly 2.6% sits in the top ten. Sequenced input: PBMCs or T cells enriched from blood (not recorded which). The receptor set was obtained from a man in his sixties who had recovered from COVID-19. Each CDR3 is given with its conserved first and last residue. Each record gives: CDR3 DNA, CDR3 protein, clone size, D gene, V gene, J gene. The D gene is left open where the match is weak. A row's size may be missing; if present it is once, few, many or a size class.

TGTGCCAGCAGTGACAGGGGGCTATATGGCTACACCTTC	CASSDRGLYGYTF	.	TRBD1	TRBV6-6	TRBJ1-2
TGTGCCAGCAGCCCGACTGGGGGGGGACCCAATCAGCCCCAGCATTTT	CASSPTGGGPNQPQHF	.	.	TRBV4-2	TRBJ1-5
TGTGCCAGCAGCGTCCAACAGGGAACTAATGAAAAACTGTTTTTT	CASSVQQGTNEKLFF	.	.	TRBV9	TRBJ1-4
TGCAGCGTTGAAGTTACAGGGTCCGTTGTTTACGGCTACACCTTC	CSVEVTGSVVYGYTF	.	.	TRBV29-1	TRBJ1-2
TGTGCCAGCAGCTTAGCCCCAAATGAAAAACTGTTTTTT	CASSLAPNEKLFF	few	.	TRBV7-8	TRBJ1-4
TGTGCCAGCAGTAACGGTTATGGCTACACCTTC	CASSNGYGYTF	.	.	TRBV6-4	TRBJ1-2
TGTGCCAGCAGCTTGGTTACCAGGGGGCCACGCAATCAGCCCCAGCATTTT	CASSLVTRGPRNQPQHF	.	TRBD1	TRBV5-4	TRBJ1-5
TGTGCCAGCAGCTTACGGGACAGGAGCTCCTATAATTCACCCCTCCACTTT	CASSLRDRSSYNSPLHF	.	TRBD1	TRBV6-2/TRBV6-3	TRBJ1-6
TGTGCCAGTAGTATAGGGCAATTGAACACTGAAGCTTTCTTT	CASSIGQLNTEAFF	.	.	TRBV19	TRBJ1-1
TGTGCCTGGAGTGTAAGTAGCGGGAGCACAGATACGCAGTATTTT	CAWSVSSGSTDTQYF	.	TRBD2	TRBV30	TRBJ2-3
TGTGCCAGTAGTATCTGGTCCGGGGAGACCCAGTACTTC	CASSIWSGETQYF	.	.	TRBV19	TRBJ2-5
TGTGCCAGCAGGGATGGGACTCCCTTAGTCTACGAGCAGTACTTC	CASRDGTPLVYEQYF	.	.	TRBV6-5	TRBJ2-7
TGTGCCAGCAGCCCTGGGCAGAACTATGGCTACACCTTC	CASSPGQNYGYTF	few	.	TRBV11-1	TRBJ1-2
TGTGCCAGCAGCCAAGTTCGAGGGAGCGACTATGGCTACACCTTC	CASSQVRGSDYGYTF	.	.	TRBV4-2	TRBJ1-2
TGTGCCAGCTCACCGACGTCCGGGACAGGGGTATGGACCCAGTACTTC	CASSPTSGTGVWTQYF	.	TRBD1	TRBV18	TRBJ2-5
TGCGCCAGCAACGGGGGAGATAGCGGGGGCCCGAGCTCCTACAATGAGCAGTTCTTC	CASNGGDSGGPSSYNEQFF	.	TRBD2	TRBV5-1	TRBJ2-1
TGTGCCAGCGAACAGGGGGCCGACACCGGGGAGCTGTTTTTT	CASEQGADTGELFF	once	TRBD1	TRBV2	TRBJ2-2
TGTGCCAGCAGCTCTAGCGGGAGTGGGGAGCAGTACTTC	CASSSSGSGEQYF	.	TRBD2	TRBV7-3	TRBJ2-7
TGTGCCAGCAGCTCCTCTCTTTCCGGGAGGGAGTACAATGAGCAGTTCTTC	CASSSSLSGREYNEQFF	.	TRBD2	TRBV11-2	TRBJ2-1
TGTGCCTGGGACAGTGACAATCAGCCCCAGCATTTT	CAWDSDNQPQHF	.	.	TRBV30	TRBJ1-5
TGTGCCAGCAGCTTAGCGCCAGACATTAACTATGGCTACACCTTC	CASSLAPDINYGYTF	.	.	TRBV7-2	TRBJ1-2
TGCGCCAGCAGCCAAGATGGGGCTGACACAGATACGCAGTATTTT	CASSQDGADTDTQYF	.	.	TRBV4-3	TRBJ2-3
TGCAGCGTTGAAGTTTTGACAGCTGGCTACACCTTC	CSVEVLTAGYTF	.	.	TRBV29-1	TRBJ1-2
TGTGCCAGTAGTATCTTCAGCCAGGGGGCAGACGAGCAGTACTTC	CASSIFSQGADEQYF	.	TRBD1	TRBV19	TRBJ2-7
TGCGCCAGCAGCCAAGGAGGGTCCCCCGGGGAGCTGTTTTTT	CASSQGGSPGELFF	.	.	TRBV4-3	TRBJ2-2
TGTGCCAGCAGTGAAGGACAGGGGCGGGAGACCCAGTACTTC	CASSEGQGRETQYF	.	TRBD1	TRBV6-1	TRBJ2-5
TGTGCCAGCAACGGGGGGCAACCTTACAATGAGCAGTTCTTC	CASNGGQPYNEQFF	.	.	TRBV7-2	TRBJ2-1
TGTGCCAGCTCAGAGGGTACGGCCGGGGAGCTGTTTTTT	CASSEGTAGELFF	.	.	TRBV18	TRBJ2-2
TGTGCCAGTAGTCACAGGGTGAGCTCCTACGAGCAGTACTTC	CASSHRVSSYEQYF	.	.	TRBV19	TRBJ2-7
TGCGCCAGCAGCCTCGACAGGGTTGGTGAAAAACTGTTTTTT	CASSLDRVGEKLFF	.	TRBD1	TRBV4-1	TRBJ1-4
TGCGCCAGCAGCCAAGGGGTACCGGGAGCGCAAAACATTCAGTACTTC	CASSQGVPGAQNIQYF	.	.	TRBV4-1	TRBJ2-4
TGTGCCAGCAGCCTCATAGTCCCGGGACTGGAAGGCACTAACACCGGGGAGCTGTTTTTT	CASSLIVPGLEGTNTGELFF	.	.	TRBV6-6	TRBJ2-2
TGCAGCGTTCAAGACAGCGTTCACTTGAACACTGAAGCTTTCTTT	CSVQDSVHLNTEAFF	once	.	TRBV29-1	TRBJ1-1
TGCGCCAGCAGCTCTACTACCGGGGCTAGCGGAACATACAATGAGCAGTTCTTC	CASSSTTGASGTYNEQFF	.	TRBD2	TRBV4-1	TRBJ2-1
TGCGCCAGCAGCCAAGAGATCCGGGGGGGCTCTGTCGCAGATACGCAGTATTTT	CASSQEIRGGSVADTQYF	once	TRBD2	TRBV4-3	TRBJ2-3
TGTGCCAGCTCACTCGACCGGTGGGGGGAAGAGACCCAGTACTTC	CASSLDRWGEETQYF	.	.	TRBV18	TRBJ2-5
TGTGCCATCAAACGAGCGACAGGGGACTCCTACGAGCAGTACTTC	CAIKRATGDSYEQYF	.	TRBD1	TRBV10-3	TRBJ2-7
TGCGCCAGCAGCGGGACAGGGTCTGATGGCTACACCTTC	CASSGTGSDGYTF	.	TRBD1	TRBV5-1	TRBJ1-2
TGTGCCAGCAGTTCTAGGGGGGAGCTGTTTTTT	CASSSRGELFF	.	.	TRBV12-3/TRBV12-4	TRBJ2-2
TGCGCCAGCAACCCGGTGGCGGGAGGGCCTCTCGAGCAGTACTTC	CASNPVAGGPLEQYF	.	TRBD2	TRBV5-1	TRBJ2-7
TGTGCCAGCAGCTTCCTTACAGGGGGTAGCACAGATACGCAGTATTTT	CASSFLTGGSTDTQYF	.	TRBD1	TRBV5-5	TRBJ2-3
TGTGCCAGCGGGGGGGGCCTGCTCGATCAGCCCCAGCATTTT	CASGGGLLDQPQHF	.	.	TRBV25-1	TRBJ1-5
TGTGCCTGGAGTGCGGGACAGGGAGATCAGCCCCAGCATTTT	CAWSAGQGDQPQHF	.	TRBD1	TRBV30	TRBJ1-5
TGTGCCAGCAGCTTGCAGGGGACCTCCCGGGAGACCCAGTACTTC	CASSLQGTSRETQYF	once	.	TRBV21-1	TRBJ2-5
TGCAGCCCAATAGCGTTGAGCTCCTACAATGAGCAGTTCTTC	CSPIALSSYNEQFF	.	.	TRBV29-1	TRBJ2-1